This T cell receptor beta chain was documented in a study of T cell responses to AZD1222 COVID-19 vaccine. Whole-study findings and limits: When two AZD1222 doses had been given, Spike-specific TCR breadth and depth rose. Vaccine-related CD4 TCRs covered spike, predominating at 160-218 and 743-854.

The CDR3 sequence is 16 residues long. Deletions cut 1 base from V and 5 bases from J, with 15 bases between. Looked up from germline, CDR1 is MGHDK and CDR2 is SYGVNS. Some clones are missing from TCRdb's copy, which holds only in-frame ones; the method was immunoSEQ multiplex PCR. The sample yields 150,000 to 200,000 clones, about 92% seen once. Comment on this clone: Antigen: not known.

The sequenced sample was peripheral blood, obtained on day 0 of AZD1222 vaccination. The sequence was obtained from an adult in good health. The rearrangement joins TRBV25-1 to TRBJ1-3; D ambiguous. CDR3 sequence: CASSEWGEAARNTIYF. CDR3 in DNA: TGTGCCAGCAGTGAATGGGGTGAGGCAGCAAGAAACACCATATATTTT.